These T cell receptor beta chains were read from a single sample in a study of naive and memory T cell subsets. TCRdb fed the UMI-ligation and nested PCR reads into MiXCR, producing one record per CDR3 protein. The sample lists roughly 97,000 distinct CDR3 sequences; 14% were seen once. What was sequenced was naive CD8+ T cells from blood. These receptors were obtained from a human donor in good health. Each CDR3 is given with its conserved first and last residue. Each record gives: CDR3 length, V gene, J gene, clone size, D gene, CDR3 protein, CDR3 DNA. A D gene is named only where the DNA matches it firmly. Clone size is stated in some rows and not others, as once, few, many or a class when expanded.

len: 15; v_gene: TRBV7-9; j_gene: TRBJ1-1; abundance: few; d_gene: TRBD1; CDR3aa: CASSAGQIMNTEAFF; CDR3nt: TGTGCCAGCAGCGCGGGACAGATCATGAACACTGAAGCTTTCTTT
len: 16; v_gene: TRBV23-1; j_gene: TRBJ2-3; abundance: few; d_gene: TRBD1; CDR3aa: CASSQFSWTGGYTQYF; CDR3nt: TGCGCCAGCAGTCAATTTTCATGGACAGGGGGCTATACGCAGTATTTT
len: 14; v_gene: TRBV15; j_gene: TRBJ2-7; abundance: few; d_gene: .; CDR3aa: CATSRDRDAYEQYF; CDR3nt: TGTGCCACCAGCAGAGATCGGGACGCTTACGAGCAGTACTTC
len: 13; v_gene: TRBV20-1; j_gene: TRBJ1-2; abundance: few; d_gene: .; CDR3aa: CSARESFNYGYTF; CDR3nt: TGCAGTGCTAGAGAATCTTTTAACTATGGCTACACCTTC
len: 14; v_gene: TRBV20-1; j_gene: TRBJ2-7; abundance: .; d_gene: .; CDR3aa: CSARDHRSSYEQYF; CDR3nt: TGCAGTGCTAGAGATCACCGTAGCTCCTACGAGCAGTACTTC
len: 12; v_gene: TRBV28; j_gene: TRBJ2-7; abundance: .; d_gene: .; CDR3aa: CASSLQSYEQYF; CDR3nt: TGTGCCAGCAGTTTACAGAGCTACGAGCAGTACTTC
len: 16; v_gene: TRBV6-2/TRBV6-3; j_gene: TRBJ2-2; abundance: .; d_gene: TRBD1; CDR3aa: CASDDRAMDLTGELFF; CDR3nt: TGTGCCAGCGATGACAGGGCGATGGACCTCACCGGGGAGCTGTTTTTT
len: 16; v_gene: TRBV20-1; j_gene: TRBJ2-3; abundance: .; d_gene: .; CDR3aa: CSASLGGGALTDTQYF; CDR3nt: TGCAGTGCTAGCCTGGGAGGGGGGGCCCTCACAGATACGCAGTATTTT
len: 14; v_gene: TRBV14; j_gene: TRBJ1-3; abundance: few; d_gene: TRBD1; CDR3aa: CASSQQDRRNTIYF; CDR3nt: TGTGCCAGCAGCCAACAGGACAGGAGAAACACCATATATTTT
len: 12; v_gene: TRBV12-3/TRBV12-4; j_gene: TRBJ2-2; abundance: few; d_gene: TRBD1; CDR3aa: CASTSGGGELFF; CDR3nt: TGTGCCAGCACCTCAGGGGGCGGGGAGCTGTTTTTT
len: 13; v_gene: TRBV7-3; j_gene: TRBJ2-7; abundance: few; d_gene: .; CDR3aa: CASSLTGRSEQYF; CDR3nt: TGTGCCAGCAGCTTAACGGGCAGGTCCGAGCAGTACTTC
len: 14; v_gene: TRBV20-1; j_gene: TRBJ1-5; abundance: many; d_gene: TRBD1; CDR3aa: CSARDTGDGQPQHF; CDR3nt: TGCAGTGCTAGAGATACAGGGGATGGACAGCCCCAGCATTTT
len: 13; v_gene: TRBV27; j_gene: TRBJ2-7; abundance: many; d_gene: TRBD1; CDR3aa: CASSRDSSYEQYF; CDR3nt: TGTGCCAGCAGTCGGGACAGCTCCTACGAGCAGTACTTC
len: 12; v_gene: TRBV20-1; j_gene: TRBJ2-3; abundance: few; d_gene: .; CDR3aa: CSAARGTDTQYF; CDR3nt: TGCAGCGCCGCAAGGGGAACAGATACGCAGTATTTT
len: 17; v_gene: TRBV4-3; j_gene: TRBJ1-4; abundance: .; d_gene: TRBD1; CDR3aa: CASSLRDRVATNEKLFF; CDR3nt: TGCGCCAGCAGCCTCCGGGACAGGGTTGCAACTAATGAAAAACTGTTTTTT
len: 16; v_gene: TRBV7-9; j_gene: TRBJ2-7; abundance: .; d_gene: TRBD2; CDR3aa: CASSHLAGGPSYEQYF; CDR3nt: TGTGCCAGCAGCCACCTAGCGGGGGGGCCCTCCTACGAGCAGTACTTC
len: 15; v_gene: TRBV19; j_gene: TRBJ2-7; abundance: few; d_gene: .; CDR3aa: CASSTGLTPSYEQYF; CDR3nt: TGTGCCAGTAGTACGGGACTGACCCCCTCCTACGAGCAGTACTTC
len: 15; v_gene: TRBV27; j_gene: TRBJ1-5; abundance: many; d_gene: .; CDR3aa: CASTLTGSSNQPQHF; CDR3nt: TGTGCCAGCACCCTAACAGGCAGTAGCAATCAGCCCCAGCATTTT
len: 19; v_gene: TRBV6-5; j_gene: TRBJ2-7; abundance: few; d_gene: TRBD1; CDR3aa: CASSYSGDLPGQGMHEQYF; CDR3nt: TGTGCCAGCAGTTATTCCGGAGACTTGCCGGGACAGGGTATGCACGAGCAGTACTTC
len: 15; v_gene: TRBV23-1; j_gene: TRBJ2-4; abundance: few; d_gene: .; CDR3aa: CARDQTRVPKNIQYF; CDR3nt: TGCGCCAGGGATCAGACGAGGGTACCCAAAAACATTCAGTACTTC
len: 15; v_gene: TRBV7-2; j_gene: TRBJ2-5; abundance: few; d_gene: TRBD2; CDR3aa: CASSLVGEGKETQYF; CDR3nt: TGTGCCAGCAGCTTAGTTGGGGAGGGGAAAGAGACCCAGTACTTC
len: 16; v_gene: TRBV4-1; j_gene: TRBJ2-7; abundance: .; d_gene: TRBD2; CDR3aa: CAGSLDRLAGSYEQYF; CDR3nt: TGCGCCGGCAGCCTTGATCGACTAGCGGGTTCCTACGAGCAGTACTTC
len: 14; v_gene: TRBV29-1; j_gene: TRBJ2-1; abundance: many; d_gene: .; CDR3aa: CSVVPPDSYNEQFF; CDR3nt: TGCAGCGTTGTTCCCCCCGACTCCTACAATGAGCAGTTCTTC
len: 14; v_gene: TRBV15; j_gene: TRBJ1-5; abundance: .; d_gene: .; CDR3aa: CATSSRQRNQPQHF; CDR3nt: TGTGCCACCAGCAGTCGACAGAGGAATCAGCCCCAGCATTTT
len: 11; v_gene: TRBV10-3; j_gene: TRBJ2-7; abundance: .; d_gene: .; CDR3aa: CAIKEGVEQYF; CDR3nt: TGTGCCATCAAGGAAGGGGTCGAGCAGTACTTC